The clone carrying this TCR beta chain was observed at least ten times. There are 14 residues in the CDR3. Germline V gene data show CDR1 as LGHNA and CDR2 as YSLEER. V shed 0 bases and J shed 6 bases, with 8 bases lying between them. These data are taken from a study of neurological immune-mediated disorders. Via MiXCR, TCRdb re-called the 5' RACE reads, giving one row per CDR3 protein. The sample lists about 62,000 distinct CDR3 sequences; approximately 4.6% were seen once. The sequence came from a woman aged 45 to 65 with multiple sclerosis. Sequencing was performed on PBMCs. V and J are TRBV4-3 and TRBJ2-2, with D perhaps matching TRBD2 (6 bases). The chain's CDR3 is CASSQEGGPGELFF. The CDR3 nucleotides are TGCGCCAGCAGCCAAGAGGGGGGACCCGGGGAGCTGTTTTTT.